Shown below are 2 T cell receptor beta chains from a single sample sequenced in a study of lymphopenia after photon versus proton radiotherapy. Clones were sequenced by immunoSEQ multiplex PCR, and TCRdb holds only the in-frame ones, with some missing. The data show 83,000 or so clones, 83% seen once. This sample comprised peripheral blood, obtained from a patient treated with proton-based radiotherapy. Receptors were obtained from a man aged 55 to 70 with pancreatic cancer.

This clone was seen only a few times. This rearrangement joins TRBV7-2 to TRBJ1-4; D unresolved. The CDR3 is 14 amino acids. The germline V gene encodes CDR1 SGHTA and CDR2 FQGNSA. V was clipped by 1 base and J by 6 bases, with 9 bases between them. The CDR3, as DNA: TGTGCCAGCAGCTTAGTGGGCTTTTATGAAAAACTGTTTTTT. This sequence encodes CASSLVGFYEKLFF.

The CDR3 region is CSVSQGRTAEAFF. The CDR3 bases are TGCAGCGTCTCTCAGGGGCGAACGGCTGAAGCTTTCTTT. V is TRBV29-1 and J is TRBJ1-1; maybe TRBD1 (6 bases). Trimming removed 6 bases at V and 6 bases at J, with 17 bases between. There are 13 residues in the CDR3. Looked up from germline, CDR1 is SQVTM and CDR2 is ANQGSEA.